Below, 27 T cell receptor beta chains from the same sample are listed, as sequenced in a study of T cells in localized non-small cell lung cancer. Assay used: immunoSEQ multiplex PCR; TCRdb lists only in-frame clones, some missing. The sample consists of 25,000 to 35,000 clones, about 80% of them appearing once. This specimen consisted of peripheral blood, obtained before any cancer treatment. The origin of the receptors is a male donor aged 60 or older with stage III squamous cell lung carcinoma.

The chain recombines TRBV19 with TRBJ1-2; TRBD1 might be the D (5 bases). The CDR3 runs 14 residues. Trimming shortened V by 6 bases and J by 11 bases, and 22 bases separated the two germline ends. Germline assignment: CDR1 LNHDA and CDR2 SQIVND (reference sequence). The CDR3: CASSYLGPDFFYTF. The CDR3 nucleotides read TGTGCCAGTAGCTACCTGGGGCCAGACTTTTTTTACACCTTC.

CDR3 nucleotides: TGTGCCAGCAGCGATTCCGGGACAGGGATCGCTGAAGCTTTCTTT. This encodes CASSDSGTGIAEAFF. V is TRBV14 and J is TRBJ1-1, with 9 bases lining up with TRBD1. The CDR3 contains 15 residues. Germline values: CDR1 SGHDN, CDR2 FVKESK. V lost 5 bases and J lost 6; bases outside the gene matches: 10. The full variable domain, its missing parts supplied by reference TRBV14 and TRBJ1-1, is EAGVTQFPSHSVIEKGQTVTLRCDPISGHDNLYWYRRVMGKEIKFLLHFVKESKQDESGMPNNRFLAERTGGTYSTLKVQPAELEDSGVYFCASSDSGTGIAEAFFGQGTRLTVV.

The V call is TRBV19, the J call TRBJ2-5; D perhaps matches TRBD2 (5 bases). Trimming took 3 bases from V and 2 from J, leaving 13 bases between them. The CDR3 totals 15 residues. CDR1 and CDR2 from the germline V gene are LNHDA and SQIVND (reference sequence). The CDR3 coding sequence is TGTGCCAGTAGTATCAGAGTTAGGAGGCAAGAGACCCAGTACTTC. It yields the protein CASSIRVRRQETQYF. The variable domain in full, completed from reference TRBV19 and TRBJ2-5, reads DGGITQSPKYLFRKEGQNVTLSCEQNLNHDAMYWYRQDPGQGLRLIYYSQIVNDFQKGDIAEGYSVSREKKESFPLTVTSAQKNPTAFYLCASSIRVRRQETQYFGPGTRLLVL.

V and J are TRBV5-1 and TRBJ2-5, with 9 bases matching TRBD2. The CDR3 contains 16 residues. The germline V gene has CDR1 SGHRS and CDR2 YFSETQ. Unmatched junction bases numbered 4, after V lost 1 base and J lost 0 bases. The CDR3 DNA follows: TGCGCCAGCAGCTTGACGCCTAGCGGGGACCAAGAGACCCAGTACTTC. Amino acid sequence: CASSLTPSGDQETQYF. Variable domain in full (rest from reference TRBV5-1 and TRBJ2-5): KAGVTQTPRYLIKTRGQQVTLSCSPISGHRSVSWYQQTPGQGLQFLFEYFSETQRNKGNFPGRFSGRQFSNSRSEMNVSTLELGDSALYLCASSLTPSGDQETQYFGPGTRLLVL.

The rearrangement uses TRBV9 and TRBJ2-7; D is unresolved. Trimming pared 0 bases from V and 3 bases from J, leaving 10 bases between. In germline, CDR1 is SGDLS, CDR2 YYNGEE. The CDR3 totals 14 residues. For the CDR3, the DNA is TGTGCCAGCAGCGTAGCTCAAGTCGACTACGAGCAGTACTTC. Encoded protein: CASSVAQVDYEQYF.

The chain is built from TRBV28 and TRBJ1-1; D remains unclear. Germline assignment: CDR1 MDHEN and CDR2 SYDVKM. The V gene lost 5 bases and the J gene lost 5 bases, with 6 bases spanning the gap. There are 11 residues in the CDR3. CDR3 bases: TGTGCCAGCAGTACCCCGACTGAAGCTTTCTTT. It is translated as CASSTPTEAFF.

The chain recombines TRBV10-3 with TRBJ2-7; TRBD2 aligns across 13 bases. The CDR3 has 14 amino acids. Germline values: CDR1 ENHRY, CDR2 SYGVKD. V shed 5 bases, J shed 7 bases, and the junction held 5 bases outside the gene matches. The CDR3 DNA sequence: TGTGCCATCAGTAGGACTAGCGGGAGAAGTGAGCAGTACTTC. Translated: CAISRTSGRSEQYF.

This clone has just a few counts. V usage is TRBV18 and J usage is TRBJ2-1; D unclear. Trimming cost V 4 bases and J 5 bases, with 18 bases left between them. The CDR3 runs 16 residues. Germline values: CDR1 KGHSH, CDR2 LQKENI. CDR3 in amino acids: CASSLPRTSGDNEQFF. The CDR3, as DNA: TGTGCCAGCTCACTTCCGAGAACCTCAGGCGACAATGAGCAGTTCTTC.

The chain has TRBV30 and TRBJ1-2; no clear D. The germline V and J ends were trimmed by 1 base and 1 base, with 10 bases remaining between them. The CDR3 runs to 14 residues. The germline gives CDR1 GTSNPN, CDR2 SVGIG (reference sequence). The CDR3 DNA sequence: TGTGCCTGGAGTGCGGTTGGGTTTAACTATGGCTACACCTTC. It specifies CAWSAVGFNYGYTF.

This chain's CDR3 is CASSDDRSNTEAFF. The CDR3, as DNA: TGTGCCAGCAGTGATGACAGGTCAAACACTGAAGCTTTCTTT. This chain links TRBV6-1 with TRBJ1-1; tentative D call: TRBD1 (6 bases). The V gene's germline CDR1 is MNHNS and CDR2 SASEGT. Trimming took off 3 bases at V and 2 bases at J, with 10 bases between the two ends. CDR3 length: 14 residues.

The gene calls are TRBV5-5 and TRBJ1-1; D gene unclear. The CDR3 loop spans 13 amino acids. Trimming took 0 bases from V and 8 from J, leaving 11 bases between them. The germline V gene encodes CDR1 SGHKS and CDR2 YYEKEE (reference sequence). In nucleotides, the CDR3 is TGTGCCAGCAGCTTGGCAACAGATTGGGAAGCTTTCTTT. The encoded protein is CASSLATDWEAFF.

The chain recombines TRBV27 with TRBJ2-3; no reliable D call. CDR1 and CDR2 from the germline V gene are MNHEY and SMNVEV (reference sequence). Between the trimmed V and J ends, which lost 5 bases and 4 bases, there was a span of 7 bases. The CDR3 runs to 12 residues. This CDR3 reads CASSHSADTQYF. In DNA form, the CDR3 reads TGTGCCAGCAGTCACTCGGCAGATACGCAGTATTTT.

The chain is built from TRBV11-3 and TRBJ2-1; 10 bases fit TRBD2. Per the germline V gene, CDR1 is SGHNT and CDR2 is YENEEA. This CDR3 contains 15 residues. The junction had 0 bases not matched to a gene; V was cut back by 2 bases and J by 2 bases. The CDR3 here is CASSLLAGAYNEQFF. CDR3 in DNA: TGTGCCAGCAGCTTACTAGCGGGAGCCTACAATGAGCAGTTCTTC.

This chain uses TRBV6-6 with TRBJ1-4; 9 bases map to TRBD1. Trimming took 6 bases from V and 8 from J; bases not matched to a gene: 7. CDR1 and CDR2 (germline): MNHNY, SVGAGI (reference sequence). The CDR3 covers 14 residues. The CDR3 sequence: CASSHGQGNEKLFF. In nucleotides, the CDR3 is TGTGCCAGCAGCCACGGACAGGGGAACGAAAAACTGTTTTTT.

This clone was found a few times. The chain employs TRBV4-3 and TRBJ2-7, with 7 bases lining up with TRBD2. This CDR3 has 14 residues. V shed 1 base, J shed 6 bases, and the junction held 6 bases outside the gene matches. The germline V gene encodes CDR1 LGHNA and CDR2 YSLEER. This CDR3 is CASSQVAGVGEQYF. CDR3 bases: TGCGCCAGCAGCCAAGTGGCGGGAGTTGGCGAGCAGTACTTC.

In its sample, this clone was seen once. The chain employs TRBV20-1 and TRBJ2-7; D remains ambiguous. Germline V gene lookup returns CDR1 DFQATT and CDR2 SNEGSKA (reference sequence). This CDR3 is 11 amino acids long. The germline V and J ends were trimmed by 7 bases and 3 bases, with 10 bases remaining between them. CDR3 region: CSVDANYEQYF. The CDR3 coding sequence is TGCAGTGTGGACGCCAACTACGAGCAGTACTTC.

This clone appeared a few times. The chain joins TRBV4-3 to TRBJ2-1; TRBD2 aligns across 9 bases. CDR3 length: 15 residues. Germline V gene sequence: CDR1 LGHNA, CDR2 YSLEER. The junction had 7 bases not matched to a gene; V was cut back by 1 base and J by 9 bases. Here the CDR3 reads CASSQARRGGGEQFF. The CDR3 DNA is TGCGCCAGCAGCCAAGCGAGGCGGGGGGGCGGTGAGCAGTTCTTC.

The gene calls are TRBV6-6 and TRBJ2-1, with 11 bases matching TRBD1. The CDR3 spans 16 residues. Germline values: CDR1 MNHNY, CDR2 SVGAGI (reference sequence). The V and J ends lost 0 bases and 8 bases, in that order; junction bases with no gene match: 6. DNA of the CDR3: TGTGCCAGCAGTTACTCTGGACAGGGGGCAAGCGATGAGCAGTTCTTC. It is translated as CASSYSGQGASDEQFF.

The chain couples TRBV11-2 to TRBJ1-1; D call uncertain. The V and J ends lost 5 bases and 1 base respectively, with 11 bases between them. In germline, CDR1 is SGHAT, CDR2 FQNNGV. The CDR3 is 14 residues long. The CDR3 here is CASSRAPPNTEAFF. Written as DNA, the CDR3 is TGTGCCAGCAGCCGCGCCCCACCGAACACTGAAGCTTTCTTT.

This chain joins TRBV5-1 and TRBJ2-5, with 10 bases fitting TRBD1. CDR3 size: 14 residues. J gave up 5 bases and V 4 bases, and 5 bases lay outside the gene matches. Germline V gives CDR1 SGHRS, CDR2 YFSETQ. CDR3 region: CASSRDRGRETQYF. CDR3 nucleotides: TGCGCCAGCAGCCGCGACAGGGGGCGCGAGACCCAGTACTTC.

This clone is deemed medium-sized. The rearrangement uses TRBV6-5 and TRBJ2-4, with 7 nucleotides matching TRBD1. This CDR3 spans 12 amino acids. CDR1 is MNHEY, CDR2 SVGAGI, per germline. V lost 11 bases to trimming and J lost 9 bases; unmatched junction nucleotides: 10. The CDR3 sequence is CALPSPGGIQYF. The CDR3 coding sequence is TGTGCCCTTCCCTCCCCAGGGGGCATTCAGTACTTC.

V gene TRBV15 combines with J gene TRBJ1-5, with D perhaps TRBD1 (5 bases). Trimming pared 8 bases from V and 3 bases from J, leaving 11 bases between. Per the germline V gene, CDR1 is LNHNV and CDR2 is YYDKDF (reference sequence). The CDR3 contains 13 residues. CDR3 protein: CATSLGDNQPQHF. In DNA, the CDR3 is TGTGCCACCTCTTTAGGGGACAATCAGCCCCAGCATTTT.

The genes are TRBV6-1 and TRBJ2-1; perhaps TRBD2 as D (6 bases). Germline V lookup: CDR1 MNHNS, CDR2 SASEGT. Between the trimmed V and J ends, which lost 4 bases and 10 bases, there was a span of 17 bases. This CDR3 comprises 14 residues. CDR3 in DNA: TGTGCCAGCAGTGCAGCCTCAGCGGGCTCAGAGCAGTTCTTC. Translating it yields CASSAASAGSEQFF.

The chain uses TRBV5-5 and TRBJ2-7, with D uncertain. The CDR3 has 13 residues. Germline V gene data show CDR1 as SGHKS and CDR2 as YYEKEE (reference sequence). Trimming cost V 4 bases and J 6 bases, with 14 bases left between them. CDR3 region: CASSPHRRTEQYF. CDR3 coding DNA: TGTGCCAGCAGCCCCCACCGAAGGACCGAGCAGTACTTC.

This chain joins TRBV13 and TRBJ1-2, with D maybe TRBD1 (5 bases). The CDR3 length is 13 residues. The V end was cut by 2 bases, the J end by 8 bases, with 12 bases between. CDR1 and CDR2 (germline): PRHDT, FYEKMQ (reference sequence). CDR3 region: CASSLQGNIGYTF. The CDR3 coding sequence is TGTGCCAGCAGCTTACAGGGTAATATCGGCTACACCTTC.

The CDR3 is CASSLDSGTPSYEQYF. In DNA form, the CDR3 reads TGCGCCAGCAGCTTGGACAGTGGGACCCCTTCCTACGAGCAGTACTTC. The genes are TRBV5-1 and TRBJ2-7; D tentatively fits TRBD1 or TRBD2 (5 bases each). Trimming took 0 bases from V and 1 from J, leaving 14 bases between them. Germline loops: CDR1 SGHRS, CDR2 YFSETQ. The CDR3 runs 16 residues. Together with reference TRBV5-1 and TRBJ2-7, the CDR3 gives the full variable domain: KAGVTQTPRYLIKTRGQQVTLSCSPISGHRSVSWYQQTPGQGLQFLFEYFSETQRNKGNFPGRFSGRQFSNSRSEMNVSTLELGDSALYLCASSLDSGTPSYEQYFGPGTRLTVT.

The J gene is TRBJ1-5, the V gene TRBV19; 11 bases are shared with TRBD1. Germline loops: CDR1 LNHDA, CDR2 SQIVND (reference sequence). This CDR3 contains 15 residues. V lost 7 bases to trimming and J lost 5 bases; unmatched junction nucleotides: 7. The CDR3 sequence: CASTKDRGHHQPQHF. Written as DNA, the CDR3 is TGTGCCAGTACCAAGGACAGGGGGCATCATCAGCCCCAGCATTTT.